These T cell receptor beta chains were read from a single sample in a study of T-cell memory formation after mild COVID-19. A single record per CDR3 protein comes from TCRdb applying MiXCR to the 5' RACE reads. The repertoire holds 85,000 to 120,000 distinct CDR3 sequences, with about a sixth as singletons. The source material was PBMCs or a T cell subset sorted from them (not recorded which). The origin of the receptors is an adult woman who had mild COVID-19 (a few samples of this study predate the infection). Cell type and time point are not known. Each CDR3 is given with its conserved first and last residue. The D gene is left open where the match is weak. Rows may omit the clone size; those that give it use once, few, many or a size class.

16	TRBV9	TRBJ2-3	few	TRBD2	TGTGCCAGCAGCGTAGGAAGCGGGGGGGCCGGAGATACGCAGTATTTT	CASSVGSGGAGDTQYF
19	TRBV25-1	TRBJ2-3	.	TRBD2	TGTGCCAGCAGTGATAGGAAGGGTATAGCGGGGCCCTCCACAGATACGCAGTATTTT	CASSDRKGIAGPSTDTQYF
17	TRBV27	TRBJ2-3	few	TRBD1	TGTGCCAGCAGTCCCCTCCGGACAGGGGGCGTAACAGATACGCAGTATTTT	CASSPLRTGGVTDTQYF
14	TRBV3-1	TRBJ2-1	.	.	TGTGCCAGCAGGGAAACCTCTGGCTACAATGAGCAGTTCTTC	CASRETSGYNEQFF
13	TRBV7-9	TRBJ2-1	few	.	TGTGCCAGCGACGGTGGGGGCGACAATGAGCAGTTCTTC	CASDGGGDNEQFF
18	TRBV9	TRBJ2-5	.	TRBD2	TGTGCCAGCAGCGTAGAAACCCGCGGGGCGGGAGGGTTGCCGACCCAGTACTTC	CASSVETRGAGGLPTQYF
17	TRBV12-3/TRBV12-4	TRBJ1-1	few	TRBD1	TGTGCCAGCAGTTTACCTGGGACAGGGGAGGCGAGCACTGAAGCTTTCTTT	CASSLPGTGEASTEAFF
15	TRBV6-5	TRBJ2-2	.	TRBD1	TGTGCCAGCAGTTACGGACAGGCCGGCACCGGGGAGCTGTTTTTT	CASSYGQAGTGELFF
15	TRBV4-3	TRBJ1-1	.	.	TGCGCCAGCAGCCTCTCGGTCCGATTGGGGACTGAAGCTTTCTTT	CASSLSVRLGTEAFF
18	TRBV4-3	TRBJ2-2	.	TRBD2	TGCGCCAGCAGCCAACTGAGGACTAGCGGGGAAGACACCGGGGAGCTGTTTTTT	CASSQLRTSGEDTGELFF
13	TRBV15	TRBJ2-1	.	.	TGTGCCACCAGGGTTACCTCCTACAATGAGCAGTTCTTC	CATRVTSYNEQFF
11	TRBV24-1	TRBJ1-2	.	.	TGTGCCACCAGTGGGGGCTATGGCTACACCTTC	CATSGGYGYTF
15	TRBV7-9	TRBJ2-1	.	.	TGTGCCAGCAGCTCGCTGGGCGGGCTGTACAATGAGCAGTTCTTC	CASSSLGGLYNEQFF
20	TRBV7-6	TRBJ2-1	few	TRBD2	TGTGCCAGCAGCTTAGCACGGACTAGCGGGGGGGCCGGGTCCTACAATGAGCAGTTCTTC	CASSLARTSGGAGSYNEQFF
14	TRBV18	TRBJ2-1	.	TRBD1	TGTGCCAGCTCACATAAAGACAGGGACAATGAGCAGTTCTTC	CASSHKDRDNEQFF
17	TRBV28	TRBJ2-2	few	.	TGTGCCAGCAGTTTACGGGCCGTAAATACGAACACCGGGGAGCTGTTTTTT	CASSLRAVNTNTGELFF
12	TRBV12-3/TRBV12-4	TRBJ2-5	.	.	TGTGCCAGCAGGTGGTTTGAAGAGACCCAGTACTTC	CASRWFEETQYF
14	TRBV5-1	TRBJ2-7	.	TRBD1	TGCGCCAGCAGCTTGGTCGGTACAGGGGACGAGCAGTACTTC	CASSLVGTGDEQYF